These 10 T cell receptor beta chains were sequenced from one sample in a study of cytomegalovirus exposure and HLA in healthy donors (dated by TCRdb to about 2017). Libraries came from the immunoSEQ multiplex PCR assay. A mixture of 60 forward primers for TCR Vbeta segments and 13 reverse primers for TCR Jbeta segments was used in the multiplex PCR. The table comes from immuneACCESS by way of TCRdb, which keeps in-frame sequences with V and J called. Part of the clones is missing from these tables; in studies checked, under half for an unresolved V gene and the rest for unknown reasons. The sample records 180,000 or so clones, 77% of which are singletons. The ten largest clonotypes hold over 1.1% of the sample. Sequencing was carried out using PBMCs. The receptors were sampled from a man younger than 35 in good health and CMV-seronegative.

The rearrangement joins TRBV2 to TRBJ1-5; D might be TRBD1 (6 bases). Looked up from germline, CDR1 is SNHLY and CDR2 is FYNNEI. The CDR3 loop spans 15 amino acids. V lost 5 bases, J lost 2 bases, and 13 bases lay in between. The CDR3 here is CASSPGTIGNQPQHF. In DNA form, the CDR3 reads TGTGCCAGCAGTCCCGGGACAATTGGCAATCAGCCCCAGCATTTT.

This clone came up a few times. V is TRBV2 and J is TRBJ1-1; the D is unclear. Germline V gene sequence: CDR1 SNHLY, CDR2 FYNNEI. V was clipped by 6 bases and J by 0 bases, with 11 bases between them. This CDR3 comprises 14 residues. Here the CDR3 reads CASRERHLNTEAFF. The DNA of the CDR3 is TGTGCCAGCAGGGAAAGACACCTGAACACTGAAGCTTTCTTT.

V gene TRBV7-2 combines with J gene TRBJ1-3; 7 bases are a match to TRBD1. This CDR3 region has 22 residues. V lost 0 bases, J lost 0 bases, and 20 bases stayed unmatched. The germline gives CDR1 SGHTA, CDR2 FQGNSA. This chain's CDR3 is CASSLAHINPYRGPVSGNTIYF. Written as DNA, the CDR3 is TGTGCCAGCAGCTTAGCCCACATCAACCCCTACAGGGGCCCCGTCTCTGGAAACACCATATATTTT.

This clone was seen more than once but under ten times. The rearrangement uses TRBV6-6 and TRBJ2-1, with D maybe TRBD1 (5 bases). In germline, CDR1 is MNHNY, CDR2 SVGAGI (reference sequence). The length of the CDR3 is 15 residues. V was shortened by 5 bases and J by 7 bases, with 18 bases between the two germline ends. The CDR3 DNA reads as TGTGCCAGCAGTCGAAAGTTGGCAGGGAATAATGAGCAGTTCTTC. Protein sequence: CASSRKLAGNNEQFF.

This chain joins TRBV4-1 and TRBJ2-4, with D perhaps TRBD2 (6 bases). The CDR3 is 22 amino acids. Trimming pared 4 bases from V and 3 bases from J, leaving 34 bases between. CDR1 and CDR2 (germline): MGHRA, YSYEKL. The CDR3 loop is CASSRASDLTRHLGFVKNIQYF. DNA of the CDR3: TGCGCCAGCAGCCGAGCGTCCGACTTGACTAGACACCTTGGGTTTGTCAAAAACATTCAGTACTTC.

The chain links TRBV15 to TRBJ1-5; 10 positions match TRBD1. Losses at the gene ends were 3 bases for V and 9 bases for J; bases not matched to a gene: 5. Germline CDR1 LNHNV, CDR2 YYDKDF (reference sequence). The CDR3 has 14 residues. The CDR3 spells CATSRTGGQGPQHF. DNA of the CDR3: TGTGCCACCAGCAGGACAGGGGGCCAAGGGCCCCAGCATTTT.

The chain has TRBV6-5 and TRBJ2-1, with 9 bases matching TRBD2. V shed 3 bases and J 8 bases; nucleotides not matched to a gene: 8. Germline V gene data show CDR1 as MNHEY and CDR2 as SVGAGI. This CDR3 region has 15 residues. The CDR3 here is CASSYRIAGVYEQFF. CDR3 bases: TGTGCCAGCAGTTATAGGATAGCGGGAGTGTATGAGCAGTTCTTC.

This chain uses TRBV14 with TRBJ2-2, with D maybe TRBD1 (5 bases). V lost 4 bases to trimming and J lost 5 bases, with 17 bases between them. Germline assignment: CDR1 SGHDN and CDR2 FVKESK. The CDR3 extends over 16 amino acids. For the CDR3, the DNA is TGTGCCAGCAGCCTAGGCTGGGCAGGGTGGACCGGGGAGCTGTTTTTT. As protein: CASSLGWAGWTGELFF.

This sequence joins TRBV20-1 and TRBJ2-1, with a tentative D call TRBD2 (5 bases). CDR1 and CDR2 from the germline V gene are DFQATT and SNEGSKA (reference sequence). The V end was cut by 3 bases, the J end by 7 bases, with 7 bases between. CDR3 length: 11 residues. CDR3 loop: CSASRGNEQFF. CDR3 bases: TGCAGTGCTAGTCGAGGGAATGAGCAGTTCTTC.

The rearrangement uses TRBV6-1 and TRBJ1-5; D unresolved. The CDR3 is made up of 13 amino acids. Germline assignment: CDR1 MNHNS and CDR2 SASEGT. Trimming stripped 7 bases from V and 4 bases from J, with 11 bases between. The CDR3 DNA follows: TGTGCCAGCATCCGGGGTGCAAATCAGCCCCAGCATTTT. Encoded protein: CASIRGANQPQHF.